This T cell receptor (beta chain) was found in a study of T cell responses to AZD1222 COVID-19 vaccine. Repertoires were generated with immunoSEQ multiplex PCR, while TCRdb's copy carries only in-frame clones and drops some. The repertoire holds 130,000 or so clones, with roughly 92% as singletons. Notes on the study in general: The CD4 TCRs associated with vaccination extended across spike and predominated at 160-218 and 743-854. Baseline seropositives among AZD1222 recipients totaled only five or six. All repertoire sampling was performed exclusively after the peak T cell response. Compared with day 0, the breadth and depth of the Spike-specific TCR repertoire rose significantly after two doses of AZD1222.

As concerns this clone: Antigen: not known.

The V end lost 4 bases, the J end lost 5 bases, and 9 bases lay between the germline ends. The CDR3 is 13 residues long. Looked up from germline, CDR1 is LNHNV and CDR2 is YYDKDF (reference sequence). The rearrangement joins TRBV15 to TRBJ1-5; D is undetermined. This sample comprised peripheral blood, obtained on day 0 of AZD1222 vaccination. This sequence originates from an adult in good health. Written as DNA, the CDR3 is TGTGCCACCAGCATCCGGTTCGATCAGCCCCAGCATTTT. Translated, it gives CATSIRFDQPQHF.